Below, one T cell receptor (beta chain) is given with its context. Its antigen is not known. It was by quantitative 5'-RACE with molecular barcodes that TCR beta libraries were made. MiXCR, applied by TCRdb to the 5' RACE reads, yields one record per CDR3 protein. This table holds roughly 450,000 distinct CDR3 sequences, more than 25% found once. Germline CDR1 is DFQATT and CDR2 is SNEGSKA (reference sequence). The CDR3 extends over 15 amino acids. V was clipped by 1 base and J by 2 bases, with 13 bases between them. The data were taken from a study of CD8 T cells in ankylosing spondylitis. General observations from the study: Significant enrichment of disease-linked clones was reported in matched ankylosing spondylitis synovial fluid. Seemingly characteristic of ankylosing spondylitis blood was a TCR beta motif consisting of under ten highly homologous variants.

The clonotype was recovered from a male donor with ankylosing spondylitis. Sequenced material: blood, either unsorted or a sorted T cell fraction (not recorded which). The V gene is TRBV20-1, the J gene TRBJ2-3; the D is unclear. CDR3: CSARVLVSATDTQYF. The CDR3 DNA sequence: TGCAGTGCTAGAGTGTTAGTGTCGGCCACAGATACGCAGTATTTT.